The 29 T cell receptor beta chains reported below all come from one sample, sequenced in a study of T cell responses to AZD1222 COVID-19 vaccine. Some clones are missing from TCRdb's copy, which holds only in-frame ones; the method was immunoSEQ multiplex PCR. The table lists about 150,000 clones, about 81% of them singletons. Material: peripheral blood, obtained on day 0 of MenACWY control vaccination. All receptors derive from an adult in good health.

The chain employs TRBV18 and TRBJ1-6, with D unresolved. Germline-derived CDR1 and CDR2 are KGHSH and LQKENI. The CDR3 is made up of 13 amino acids. Trimming removed 2 bases from V and 7 bases from J, with 6 bases in between. This CDR3 reads CASSPDKNSPLHF. CDR3 sequence (DNA): TGTGCCAGCTCACCAGACAAGAATTCACCCCTCCACTTT.

V gene TRBV7-3 combines with J gene TRBJ2-1, with 7 bases fitting TRBD1. Looked up from germline, CDR1 is SGHTA and CDR2 is FQGTGA. Losses at the gene ends were 5 bases for V and 2 bases for J; bases not matched to a gene: 6. This CDR3 has 15 amino acids. The CDR3 region has the DNA TGTGCCAGCAGCCCCGGGGACAGCCCCTACAATGAGCAGTTCTTC. It yields the protein CASSPGDSPYNEQFF.

This clone occurred a few times. The V gene is TRBV10-2, the J gene TRBJ2-4; D is unresolved. This CDR3 contains 12 residues. Looked up from germline, CDR1 is WSHSY and CDR2 is SAAADI. V lost 5 bases and J 8 bases, leaving 10 bases between the germline ends. CDR3 sequence reads: CASSSGSDIQYF. Here the CDR3 DNA reads TGCGCCAGCAGTTCCGGATCTGACATTCAGTACTTC.

The J gene is TRBJ1-1, the V gene TRBV7-8; no reliable D call. CDR1 is SGHVS, CDR2 FQNEAQ, per germline. The V gene lost 5 bases and the J gene lost 5 bases, with 12 bases spanning the gap. The length of the CDR3 is 13 residues. As DNA, the CDR3 is TGTGCCAGCAGCACGCGGATGGGAACTGAAGCTTTCTTT. Protein product: CASSTRMGTEAFF.

The chain joins TRBV7-7 to TRBJ1-2; TRBD1 is a possible D gene (5 bases). Germline V gene lookup returns CDR1 SSHAT and CDR2 FNYEAQ (reference sequence). The CDR3 has 9 amino acids. The CDR3 reads CAGLYGYTF. The CDR3 DNA sequence: TGTGCGGGGCTCTATGGCTACACCTTC. Full variable domain (missing parts from reference TRBV7-7 and TRBJ1-2): GAGVSQSPRYKVTKRGQDVTLRCDPISSHATLYWYQQALGQGPEFLTYFNYEAQPDKSGLPSDRFSAERPEGSISTLTIQRTEQRDSAMYRCAGLYGYTFGSGTRLTVV.

This chain uses TRBV7-3 with TRBJ1-2; 12 bases line up with TRBD1. The CDR3 is made up of 16 amino acids. Germline V CDR1 and CDR2: SGHTA, FQGTGA. With 4 bases clipped from V and 7 bases from J, the junction kept 10 bases outside the gene matches. The CDR3 coding sequence is TGTGCCAGCAGCTCCAACCCGGGACAGGGGGCATCTGGCTACACCTTC. Residues: CASSSNPGQGASGYTF.

This chain joins TRBV9 and TRBJ1-3, with 9 bases fitting TRBD1. Germline CDR1 is SGDLS and CDR2 is YYNGEE. J lost 1 base, V lost 1 base, and 12 bases had no gene match. The CDR3 consists of 19 residues. CDR3: CASSVLPPGQGFSGNTIYF. The CDR3 DNA follows: TGTGCCAGCAGCGTATTGCCCCCGGGACAGGGATTTTCTGGAAACACCATATATTTT.

This chain links TRBV10-2 with TRBJ2-7; 9 positions agree with TRBD2. The junction had 1 base not matched to a gene; V was cut back by 2 bases and J by 2 bases. This CDR3 contains 14 residues. The germline V gene has CDR1 WSHSY and CDR2 SAAADI. DNA for the CDR3: TGCGCCAGCAGTGAGGCGGGGGGGGCCTACGAGCAGTACGTC. Translation: CASSEAGGAYEQYV.

This chain connects TRBV7-6 to TRBJ2-1; TRBD2 matches at 13 bases. CDR3 length: 15 amino acids. The J segment lost 10 bases and the V segment lost 5 bases, leaving 8 bases of the junction unmatched. Germline loops: CDR1 SGHVS, CDR2 FNYEAQ. The CDR3 loop is CASSRTSGGAGEQFF. Here the CDR3 DNA reads TGTGCCAGCAGCCGTACTAGCGGGGGGGCTGGGGAGCAGTTCTTC.

This rearrangement joins TRBV28 to TRBJ1-5; D is uncertain. CDR1 and CDR2 from the germline V gene are MDHEN and SYDVKM. The V end was cut by 10 bases, the J end by 4 bases, with 14 bases between. The CDR3 loop spans 13 amino acids. The CDR3 protein is CATQIWGNQPQHF. The CDR3 nucleotides read TGTGCCACGCAAATCTGGGGAAATCAGCCCCAGCATTTT.

The chain recombines TRBV7-8 with TRBJ2-3, with 9 bases that match TRBD1. V lost 4 bases to trimming and J lost 0 bases; unmatched junction nucleotides: 5. Germline lookup yields CDR1 SGHVS and CDR2 FQNEAQ. The CDR3 is made up of 16 amino acids. The DNA for the CDR3 is TGTGCCAGCAGCTCCTCCGGGACAGGGAGCACAGATACGCAGTATTTT. This gives the protein CASSSSGTGSTDTQYF.

V and J are TRBV5-1 and TRBJ1-1; perhaps TRBD1 as D (5 bases). Trimming took off 0 bases at V and 1 base at J, with 10 bases between the two ends. CDR3 size: 15 residues. Germline assignment: CDR1 SGHRS and CDR2 YFSETQ. This CDR3 is CASSLGGGENTEAFF. CDR3 DNA: TGCGCCAGCAGCTTGGGGGGCGGGGAGAACACTGAAGCTTTCTTT.

This clone has only one observation. V gene TRBV7-8 combines with J gene TRBJ2-3; tentative D call: TRBD2 (6 bases). The germline gives CDR1 SGHVS, CDR2 FQNEAQ. The V and J ends lost 8 bases and 5 bases respectively, with 17 bases between them. The CDR3 runs 14 residues. CDR3 sequence (DNA): TGTGCCAGCGGGGTGGAGCGGGTTTTAGATACGCAGTATTTT. Its protein is CASGVERVLDTQYF.

In its sample, this clone was seen a few times. The gene calls are TRBV6-2 or TRBV6-3 and TRBJ2-7; 9 bases fit TRBD1. CDR1 MNHEY and CDR2 SVGEGT come from the germline V gene. The J segment lost 4 bases and the V segment lost 0 bases, leaving 7 bases of the junction unmatched. This CDR3 contains 16 residues. CDR3 region: CASSYSSQGASYEQYV. The CDR3 coding sequence is TGTGCCAGCAGTTACTCTTCACAGGGGGCCTCTTACGAGCAGTACGTC.

The rearrangement joins TRBV4-1 to TRBJ2-1; D may correspond to TRBD1 or TRBD2 (5 bases each). CDR1 and CDR2 from the germline V gene are MGHRA and YSYEKL. V lost 0 bases and J 14 bases, leaving 20 bases between the germline ends. The CDR3 has 15 residues. The CDR3 sequence: CASSQDGGRGEREFF. CDR3 sequence (DNA): TGCGCCAGCAGCCAAGATGGAGGACGGGGCGAACGGGAGTTCTTC.

The gene calls are TRBV16 and TRBJ1-4; D not resolved. V lost 1 base, J lost 0 bases, and 12 bases lay in between. This CDR3 comprises 17 residues. CDR1 is KGHSY, CDR2 FQNENV, per germline. CDR3 bases: TGTGCCAGCAGCCAATGGAGGGCGAGCGCAACTAATGAAAAACTGTTTTTT. Translating it yields CASSQWRASATNEKLFF.

In this sample, this clone turned up a few times. The chain uses TRBV5-1 and TRBJ2-7; D may be TRBD1 (6 bases). The CDR3 spans 13 residues. Germline V gene data show CDR1 as SGHRS and CDR2 as YFSETQ. The V and J ends lost 2 bases and 4 bases respectively, with 10 bases between them. This CDR3 reads CASSLSTGYEQYV. In DNA, the CDR3 is TGCGCCAGCAGCTTATCGACAGGATACGAGCAGTACGTC.

This clone was detected a few times. The gene calls are TRBV6-4 and TRBJ2-1; D is perhaps TRBD1 (6 bases). CDR3 size: 14 residues. V lost 8 bases and J lost 6, with 17 bases in between. The germline gives CDR1 MRHNA, CDR2 SNTAGT. The CDR3 region is CASVLRQVRNEQFF. CDR3 nucleotide sequence: TGTGCCAGCGTTCTGAGACAGGTGCGCAATGAGCAGTTCTTC.

This clone showed up just a few times. V usage is TRBV5-1 and J usage is TRBJ2-3; no reliable D call. V gave up 1 base and J gave up 5 bases, with 8 bases separating them. The CDR3 spans 13 residues. Germline V gene lookup returns CDR1 SGHRS and CDR2 YFSETQ. CDR3 in DNA: TGCGCCAGCAGCTTGTCCGAAGGAGATACGCAGTATTTT. Protein product: CASSLSEGDTQYF. Drawing the rest from reference TRBV5-1 and TRBJ2-3, the complete variable domain is KAGVTQTPRYLIKTRGQQVTLSCSPISGHRSVSWYQQTPGQGLQFLFEYFSETQRNKGNFPGRFSGRQFSNSRSEMNVSTLELGDSALYLCASSLSEGDTQYFGPGTRLTVL.

V is TRBV3-1 (or the pseudogene TRBV3-2) and J is TRBJ2-1; the D is unclear. The length of the CDR3 is 16 residues. Germline V CDR1 and CDR2: LGHDT, YNNKEL (reference sequence). V was trimmed by 4 bases and J by 4 bases, leaving 17 bases between them. This chain's CDR3 is CASSPTWDTTYNEQFF. The CDR3 DNA sequence: TGTGCCAGCAGCCCCACCTGGGATACGACTTACAATGAGCAGTTCTTC.

This chain uses TRBV27 with TRBJ2-3, with a possible D match to TRBD2 (5 bases). The CDR3 covers 14 residues. Per germline, CDR1 MNHEY and CDR2 SMNVEV (reference sequence). Trimming pared 4 bases from V and 4 bases from J, leaving 12 bases between. CDR3 nucleotides: TGTGCCAGCAGTTCTGCTAGCAAGGCAGATACGCAGTATTTT. Its translation is CASSSASKADTQYF.

This sequence joins TRBV5-5 and TRBJ2-7; D ambiguous. This CDR3 region has 13 residues. From germline, CDR1 is SGHKS and CDR2 YYEKEE (reference sequence). The V gene lost 5 bases and the J gene lost 2 bases, with 11 bases spanning the gap. The CDR3 is CASSNGVTYEQYV. CDR3 in DNA: TGTGCCAGCAGTAACGGAGTTACCTACGAGCAGTACGTC.

This clone showed up just once. The chain combines TRBV5-6 with TRBJ2-5; D may be TRBD1 (6 bases). The CDR3 consists of 13 residues. Germline V gene data show CDR1 as SGHDT and CDR2 as YYEEEE. Deletions cut 4 bases from V and 8 bases from J, with 15 bases between. The CDR3 spells CASSPSQGRTQYF. The CDR3 DNA reads TGTGCCAGCAGCCCCTCCCAGGGGAGAACCCAGTACTTC.

This clone was picked up one time. V usage is TRBV7-6 and J usage is TRBJ2-2, with a weak D call TRBD1 (6 bases). This CDR3 is 18 amino acids long. V shed 5 bases and J shed 0 bases, with 19 bases lying between them. The germline gives CDR1 SGHVS, CDR2 FNYEAQ. CDR3 bases: TGTGCCAGCAGCCGCCTACAGGGAGTTAGGGCGAACACCGGGGAGCTGTTTTTT. Residues: CASSRLQGVRANTGELFF.

The genes are TRBV5-1 and TRBJ1-1; no clear D. The CDR3 loop spans 13 amino acids. Trimming removed 2 bases from V and 0 bases from J, with 5 bases in between. Germline CDR1 reads SGHRS; CDR2 reads YFSETQ. CDR3 residues: CASSFDLNTEAFF. The CDR3 bases are TGCGCCAGCAGCTTCGACCTGAACACTGAAGCTTTCTTT. Based on the CDR3 plus reference TRBV5-1 and TRBJ1-1, the full variable domain is KAGVTQTPRYLIKTRGQQVTLSCSPISGHRSVSWYQQTPGQGLQFLFEYFSETQRNKGNFPGRFSGRQFSNSRSEMNVSTLELGDSALYLCASSFDLNTEAFFGQGTRLTVV.

The genes are TRBV29-1 and TRBJ2-1, with TRBD2 identical over 15 bases. Losses at the gene ends were 6 bases for V and 4 bases for J; bases not matched to a gene: 7. Germline CDR1 is SQVTM and CDR2 is ANQGSEA. This CDR3 comprises 16 residues. The CDR3 sequence: CSVAGTSGGPYNEQFF. The CDR3 coding sequence is TGCAGCGTAGCCGGGACTAGCGGGGGGCCATACAATGAGCAGTTCTTC.

The gene calls are TRBV5-1 and TRBJ2-5; 12 bases map to TRBD2. V dropped 4 bases and J dropped 5; count of bases not matched to a gene: 6. This CDR3 spans 15 amino acids. CDR1 and CDR2 (germline): SGHRS, YFSETQ. CDR3 sequence reads: CASSEGLAGSETQYF. CDR3 coding DNA: TGCGCCAGCAGCGAGGGACTAGCGGGCAGCGAGACCCAGTACTTC.

J is TRBJ1-2 and V is TRBV28; D perhaps matches TRBD1 (6 bases). V shed 5 bases and J shed 1 base, with 20 bases lying between them. The CDR3 runs to 17 residues. The germline CDR1 and CDR2 sequences are MDHEN and SYDVKM. The CDR3 loop is CASSPWGRGLGNYGYTF. In nucleotides, the CDR3 is TGTGCCAGCAGTCCATGGGGCAGGGGCTTGGGTAACTATGGCTACACCTTC.

The chain uses TRBV6-5 and TRBJ1-5, with D uncertain. V was shortened by 4 bases and J by 6 bases, with 10 bases between the two germline ends. CDR3 length: 13 amino acids. The germline CDR1 and CDR2 sequences are MNHEY and SVGAGI. In DNA, the CDR3 is TGTGCCAGCAGTTCGTCGACAATTCAGCCCCAGCATTTT. It specifies CASSSSTIQPQHF.